This T cell receptor beta chain was obtained from a study of blood T cell repertoires in COVID-19. Study as a whole: Samples taken during acute and convalescent COVID-19 were collected in the United States, Italy and Spain. In each case, the material was cDNA or gDNA derived from T cells, B-cell-depleted T cells, or PBMCs.

In the authors' methods: Counts of nucleated cells, estimated from reference gene primer amplification, were obtained. Libraries were prepared by immunoSEQ multiplex PCR; TCRdb keeps only in-frame clonotypes and omits some of them. From that table come the V and J calls and clone size; the DNA was used to work out D and trimming. Altogether tens of thousands of clones are present, 70% to 75% being singletons, with the ten largest covering 5% to 6%. Sequences were obtained from peripheral blood. This sequence originates from a man over 45 with active or convalescent COVID-19.

In DNA, the CDR3 is TGCGCCAGCAGCCCAGTAGCGGGGGGGCCGAGAGATACGCAGTATTTT. It translates to CASSPVAGGPRDTQYF. J is TRBJ2-3 and V is TRBV5-1; 11 nucleotides align to TRBD2. The CDR3 consists of 16 residues. CDR1 is SGHRS and CDR2 is YFSETQ in the germline V gene. J gave up 5 bases and V 4 bases, and 9 bases lay outside the gene matches.